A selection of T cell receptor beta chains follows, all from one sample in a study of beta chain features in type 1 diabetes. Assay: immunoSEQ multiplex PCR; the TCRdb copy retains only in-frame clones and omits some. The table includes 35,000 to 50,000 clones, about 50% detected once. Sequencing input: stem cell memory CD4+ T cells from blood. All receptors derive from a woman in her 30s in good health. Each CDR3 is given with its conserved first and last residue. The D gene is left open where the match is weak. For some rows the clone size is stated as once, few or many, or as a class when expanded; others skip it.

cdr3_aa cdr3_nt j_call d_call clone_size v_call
CASSLSGVSYNEQFF TGTGCCAGCAGTTTATCAGGGGTTTCCTACAATGAGCAGTTCTTC TRBJ2-1 - few TRBV28
CASSRGKFHEQYF TGTGCCAGCAGTCGGGGGAAGTTCCACGAGCAGTACTTC TRBJ2-7 - - TRBV28
CASMVNFGANVLTF TGTGCCAGCATGGTCAACTTTGGGGCCAACGTCCTGACTTTC TRBJ2-6 - - TRBV6-5
CASSVRSGSGTGELFF TGTGCCAGCAGTGTTAGGAGCGGGAGTGGCACCGGGGAGCTGTTTTTT TRBJ2-2 TRBD2 few TRBV6-4
CASIGDRVGDEQFF TGTGCCAGCATAGGGGACAGGGTAGGGGATGAGCAGTTCTTC TRBJ2-1 TRBD1 - TRBV6-6
CASSLVGGTGSYEQYF TGTGCCAGCAGCTTAGTCGGAGGGACAGGGTCCTACGAGCAGTACTTC TRBJ2-7 TRBD1 - TRBV11-2
CASSPRLAGVNEQFF TGTGCCAGCAGCCCTCGACTAGCGGGAGTCAATGAGCAGTTCTTC TRBJ2-1 TRBD2 - TRBV7-8
CASSDPQGANYGYTF TGTGCCAGCAGTGACCCGCAGGGGGCGAACTATGGCTACACCTTC TRBJ1-2 TRBD1 - TRBV25-1
CASSARDRAGGNTIYF TGTGCCAGCAGCGCCCGGGACAGGGCTGGTGGAAACACCATATATTTT TRBJ1-3 TRBD1 - TRBV9
CASSLTDTSTDTQYF TGTGCCAGCAGCTTAACGGACACAAGCACAGATACGCAGTATTTT TRBJ2-3 - few TRBV7-3
CASSLRDFSYEQYF TGTGCCAGCTCACTTCGGGACTTTTCCTACGAGCAGTACTTC TRBJ2-7 - once TRBV18
CASGLIQGPQYF TGTGCCAGCGGCCTAATACAGGGCCCGCAGTACTTC TRBJ2-7 - - TRBV6-5
CASTGSVNTGELFF TGTGCCAGCACCGGTAGCGTGAACACCGGGGAGCTGTTTTTT TRBJ2-2 - - TRBV9
CSVAIGTGNHEQFF TGCAGCGTTGCCATCGGGACAGGGAACCATGAGCAGTTCTTC TRBJ2-1 TRBD1 few TRBV29-1
CASSQGTNAGTDTQYF TGTGCCAGCAGCCAAGGGACTAATGCGGGCACAGATACGCAGTATTTT TRBJ2-3 TRBD2 - TRBV7-9
CASSLTGVRAQHF TGTGCCAGCAGTTTGACAGGGGTAAGGGCCCAGCATTTT TRBJ1-5 TRBD1 - TRBV28
CASSLWADSGISYNEQFF TGTGCCAGCAGTTTGTGGGCAGATAGCGGGATCTCCTACAATGAGCAGTTCTTC TRBJ2-1 TRBD2 - TRBV5-6
CASSEWAAQFF TGTGCCAGCAGTGAATGGGCAGCGCAGTTCTTC TRBJ2-1 - few TRBV6-1
CASSKGTLRDIQYF TGTGCCAGCAGCAAGGGGACATTGAGGGACATTCAGTACTTC TRBJ2-4 - once TRBV11-2
CASSLIQSYEQYF TGTGCCAGCAGTTTAATTCAGTCCTACGAGCAGTACTTC TRBJ2-7 - few TRBV27
CASSESGRPHEQYF TGTGCCAGCAGTGAAAGCGGGAGGCCCCACGAGCAGTACTTC TRBJ2-7 TRBD2 - TRBV25-1
CSVVRGGGESTDTQYF TGCAGCGTTGTAAGAGGGGGCGGGGAAAGCACAGATACGCAGTATTTT TRBJ2-3 - few TRBV29-1
CASSLRQGDGTQYF TGTGCCAGTAGTCTACGACAGGGGGATGGGACCCAGTACTTC TRBJ2-5 TRBD1 - TRBV19
CASSEDYTDTQYF TGTGCCAGCAGTGAGGACTACACAGATACGCAGTATTTT TRBJ2-3 - few TRBV2
CASSPLGLAGGPQETQYF TGTGCCAGCAGTCCCCTCGGACTAGCGGGAGGCCCGCAAGAGACCCAGTACTTC TRBJ2-5 TRBD2 few TRBV28
CASSSGQGESNYGYTF TGTGCCAGCAGCTCGGGACAGGGGGAGTCAAACTATGGCTACACCTTC TRBJ1-2 TRBD1 - TRBV7-3
CSVERWQGGGELFF TGCAGCGTTGAACGGTGGCAGGGTGGCGGGGAGCTGTTTTTT TRBJ2-2 - - TRBV29-1
CATHLSGLRSEQFF TGTGCCACCCACTTGTCGGGACTCCGGTCTGAGCAGTTCTTC TRBJ2-1 - few TRBV7-2